This T cell receptor beta chain was documented in a study of a mutant IDH1 vaccine in newly diagnosed glioma. Study in general: Every participant had undergone radiotherapy, temozolomide, or both before, and most underwent both. General study findings and limits: The vaccine induced immune responses, and these occurred in about 95% of patients.

Concerning this clone: Antigen: not known.

The time point is: baseline, week 1 (first vaccination visit). Treatment meaning: pre-vaccination baseline after standard-of-care therapy. Diagnosis in the donors showed new WHO grade 3 or 4 astrocytomas that were IDH1-mutant and ATRX-lost. Germline values: CDR1 SEHNR, CDR2 FQNEAQ (reference sequence). V dropped 5 bases and J dropped 5; count of bases not matched to a gene: 5. This CDR3 has 14 residues. The data were produced by immunoSEQ multiplex PCR, yet TCRdb's version contains in-frame clones alone and is incomplete. The sample holds roughly 99,000 clones, about 90% seen once. The starting material was PBMCs, obtained from a glioma patient treated with radiotherapy, temozolomide or both. V gene TRBV7-9 combines with J gene TRBJ2-5, with 10 bases that match TRBD1. This receptor was taken from a woman aged 50 to 60 with glioma. The chain's CDR3 is CASSQTGGRETQYF. The CDR3 DNA is TGTGCCAGCAGCCAGACAGGGGGCAGGGAGACCCAGTACTTC.